A single sample is the source of the 14 T cell receptor beta chains below, sequenced in a study of metastatic and nonmetastatic thyroid tumors. Not a single patient had been given any form of treatment at any point before undergoing thyroid surgery. TCRdb re-clonotyped the PCR reads through MiXCR. The table shows some 22,000 clones, with about 24% occurring only once. Sequenced: tumor tissue. These receptors all come from a male donor with papillary thyroid cancer or a benign thyroid nodule (not recorded which). Some clones in this sample may be carry-over from other donors' samples.

This clone turned up a few times. This may be a read error: a much more frequent sequence differs by one nucleotide. The gene calls are TRBV7-6 and TRBJ2-6, with unresolved D. The CDR3 totals 17 residues. Germline CDR1 reads SGHVS; CDR2 reads FNYEAQ. CDR3 sequence (DNA): TGTGCCAGCAGCTCACTGGCCGTCTCATCTGTGGCCAACGTCCTGACTTTC. It is translated as CASSSLAVSSVANVLTF.

This clone came up many times. This chain joins TRBV20-1 and TRBJ1-1; a weak D match, TRBD1 (5 bases). Germline-derived CDR1 and CDR2 are DFQATT and SNEGSKA (reference sequence). Trimming removed 0 bases from V and 1 base from J, with 9 bases in between. The length of the CDR3 is 14 residues. The CDR3: CSARDEGSNTEAFF. The CDR3 DNA follows: TGCAGTGCTAGAGATGAGGGGTCGAACACTGAAGCTTTCTTT.

This clone came up once. The chain has TRBV4-1 and TRBJ2-7; no clear D. The CDR3 has 14 amino acids. The germline CDR1 and CDR2 sequences are MGHRA and YSYEKL. V gave up 5 bases and J gave up 3 bases, with 14 bases separating them. CDR3 sequence: CASSCNEPNYEQYF. Here the CDR3 DNA reads TGCGCCAGCAGCTGTAATGAGCCCAACTACGAGCAGTACTTC.

This clone has just a few counts. One junction end does not reproduce the germline sequence, and a read error may be involved. The rearrangement uses TRBV6-5 and TRBJ1-5; D ambiguous. Germline assignment: CDR1 MNHEY and CDR2 SVGAGI. This CDR3 has 13 residues. CDR3 in DNA: TGTGCCAGCAGTTATCGGGAAGGTCAGCCCCATCATTTT. Protein sequence: CASSYREGQPHHF.

This clone occurred many times. V is TRBV2 and J is TRBJ1-5; D is undetermined. The CDR3 covers 15 residues. V lost 4 bases, J lost 0 bases, and 10 bases lay in between. Germline lookup yields CDR1 SNHLY and CDR2 FYNNEI. The CDR3 reads CASSGGRYSNQPQHF. As DNA, the CDR3 is TGTGCCAGCAGTGGCGGACGTTATAGCAATCAGCCCCAGCATTTT.

This chain connects TRBV2 to TRBJ2-3, with 9 bases identical to TRBD2. Germline V gives CDR1 SNHLY, CDR2 FYNNEI. The CDR3 is 18 amino acids. V was pared by 2 bases and J by 2 bases, with 11 bases of the junction left unmatched. The CDR3 protein is CASSERAGGVLATDTQYF. DNA of the CDR3: TGTGCCAGCAGTGAACGGGCGGGAGGGGTTCTAGCCACAGATACGCAGTATTTT.

At least ten counts were recorded for this clone. J is TRBJ2-5 and V is TRBV20-1, with D possibly matching TRBD2 (5 bases). CDR3 length: 14 amino acids. CDR1 and CDR2 from the germline V gene are DFQATT and SNEGSKA (reference sequence). V lost 2 bases and J lost 3, with 13 bases in between. The CDR3 DNA reads TGCAGTGCTAGATCCGTTAGCGCGAAAGAGACCCAGTACTTC. It is translated as CSARSVSAKETQYF.

This clone occurred a few times. The chain carries TRBV10-3 and TRBJ2-1, with D possibly being TRBD1 (7 bases). CDR3 length: 17 amino acids. Germline CDR1 reads ENHRY; CDR2 reads SYGVKD. Trimming took off 7 bases at V and 1 base at J, with 20 bases between the two ends. CDR3 bases: TGTGCCATCACGGGGGTGCGCCCGGGACAGTCCTACAATGAGCAGTTCTTC. Its translation: CAITGVRPGQSYNEQFF.

This clone was recorded many times. V gene TRBV6-1 combines with J gene TRBJ2-3; the match to TRBD1 covers 10 bases. The germline gives CDR1 MNHNS, CDR2 SASEGT. Trimming removed 5 bases from V and 6 bases from J; junction bases left unmatched: 8. The CDR3 sequence is 15 residues long. For the CDR3, the DNA is TGTGCCAGCAGTAAAACGACAGGGGGCGCGGATACGCAGTATTTT. It codes for CASSKTTGGADTQYF.

Many counts were recorded for this clone. The chain combines TRBV4-1 with TRBJ2-3; possible D gene TRBD2, 5 bases. Germline V gene sequence: CDR1 MGHRA, CDR2 YSYEKL. Trimming stripped 1 base from V and 2 bases from J, with 13 bases between. This CDR3 comprises 16 residues. The DNA of the CDR3 is TGCGCCAGCAGCCAAGTGGGGAGCGGTCCCACAGATACGCAGTATTTT. Amino acids: CASSQVGSGPTDTQYF.

This clone was counted ten times or more. V and J are TRBV4-1 and TRBJ1-1, with 10 bases that match TRBD1. CDR3 length: 16 amino acids. Per the germline V gene, CDR1 is MGHRA and CDR2 is YSYEKL. J gave up 6 bases and V 5 bases, and 12 bases lay outside the gene matches. The CDR3 sequence is CASSFTPTGGAAEAFF. As DNA, the CDR3 is TGCGCCAGCAGCTTCACCCCGACAGGGGGCGCTGCTGAAGCTTTCTTT.

This rearrangement joins TRBV20-1 to TRBJ2-7; possibly TRBD1 for D (6 bases). Germline-derived CDR1 and CDR2 are DFQATT and SNEGSKA (reference sequence). CDR3 length: 14 residues. The V and J ends lost 3 bases and 3 bases respectively, with 15 bases between them. The CDR3 loop reads CSARNRDKRYEQYF. In DNA, the CDR3 is TGCAGTGCTAGGAACCGGGACAAACGCTACGAGCAGTACTTC.

This clone came up many times. The chain employs TRBV29-1 and TRBJ2-4; D may be TRBD1 (6 bases). The V gene's germline CDR1 is SQVTM and CDR2 ANQGSEA. Trimming cost V 3 bases and J 7 bases, with 10 bases left between them. The CDR3 has 12 amino acids. The CDR3 DNA reads TGCAGCGTTGAGAAGGGGGAGAACATTCAGTACTTC. Its translation: CSVEKGENIQYF.

On this clone: Mismatch with germline at one junction end may stem from a read error. The CDR3 loop reads CSSSPTITDTQDF. DNA of the CDR3: TGTTCCAGCAGTCCAACCATCACAGATACGCAGGATTTT. The chain uses TRBV13 and TRBJ2-3; D ambiguous. The CDR3 contains 13 residues. CDR1 PRHDT and CDR2 FYEKMQ come from the germline V gene (reference sequence).